The source of this TCR beta chain is a study of OX40 agonist ivuxolimab in advanced cancers. The wider study: Earlier anti-PD-1, anti-PD-L1 or anti-CTLA-4 therapy was permitted; around 40% had received some.

Study results and limitations: Some patients without response likewise showed low normalized clonal expansion.

The repertoire was sequenced with immunoSEQ multiplex PCR; TCRdb's copy has only in-frame clones and lacks some. The sample has about 82,000 clones, approximately 85% seen once. Concerning this clone: Its antigen is still unknown.

Germline CDR1 ENHRY, CDR2 SYGVKD. This CDR3 is 13 amino acids long. Trimming took off 7 bases at V and 4 bases at J, with 13 bases between the two ends. This rearrangement joins TRBV10-3 to TRBJ2-5; perhaps D is TRBD1 or TRBD2 (7 bases each). The clonotype was recovered from an adult with an advanced solid tumor such as melanoma, head and neck, liver or kidney cancer. The sample in question was CD4+ or CD8+ T cells sorted from blood, obtained in a trial of the OX40 agonist ivuxolimab. CDR3 in amino acids: CAIKGASGETQYF. DNA of the CDR3: TGTGCCATCAAGGGGGCTAGCGGAGAGACCCAGTACTTC.